This TCR beta chain is drawn from a study of cytomegalovirus exposure and HLA in healthy donors. Study-wide findings and caveats: According to reports, the classifier identified cytomegalovirus status with high specificity and sensitivity. Researchers catalogued 160 or so TCR beta chains as cytomegalovirus-associated.

The donors were members of the validation cohort comprising approximately 110 subjects, separate from the roughly 730-subject first cohort. On this clone: Its antigen remains unknown.

Profiling relied on immunoSEQ multiplex PCR, and the TCRdb table lists in-frame clones only, not all of them. The repertoire holds roughly 220,000 clones, with just over 90% as singletons. CDR1 and CDR2 (germline): SNHLY, FYNNEI. Trimming pared 5 bases from V and 4 bases from J, leaving 12 bases between. The CDR3 sequence is 14 residues long. This TCR was sampled from a woman aged 18-30 years in good health and CMV-seronegative. Sequenced: PBMCs. The chain joins TRBV2 to TRBJ1-5; D is uncertain. The CDR3 coding sequence is TGTGCCAGCAGTCCCGAGGCTGGGAATCAGCCCCAGCATTTT. Its translation is CASSPEAGNQPQHF.